This entry lists 14 T cell receptor beta chains sequenced from one sample in a study of long-term antiretroviral therapy in people with HIV. Researchers report immunoSEQ v3.0 was run at survey level. Generated by immunoSEQ multiplex PCR, the TCRdb table keeps only in-frame clones and is missing some. Altogether 26,000 or so clones are present, around 83% being singletons, with the ten largest covering under 6%. This material consisted of unsorted PBMCs, taken 3 years after starting antiretroviral therapy. The origin of the receptors is a man between 18 and 29 years old with HIV.

The chain employs TRBV5-6 and TRBJ1-2; D unclear. Germline V gene lookup returns CDR1 SGHDT and CDR2 YYEEEE. The CDR3 spans 15 residues. Trimming pared 0 bases from V and 3 bases from J, leaving 12 bases between. This CDR3 reads CASSLAVGGYYGYTF. The CDR3 DNA sequence: TGTGCCAGCAGCTTGGCGGTTGGCGGATACTATGGCTACACCTTC.

This clone has just a few counts. The chain is built from TRBV27 and TRBJ2-7, with a weak D call TRBD2 (5 bases). Germline-derived CDR1 and CDR2 are MNHEY and SMNVEV (reference sequence). V lost 4 bases and J lost 5, with 12 bases in between. The CDR3 length is 13 residues. CDR3 in amino acids: CASSSPTRNEQYV. The CDR3 DNA sequence: TGTGCCAGCAGTTCCCCTACTAGGAACGAGCAGTACGTC.

The J gene is TRBJ1-5, the V gene TRBV6-1; 9 bases are a match to TRBD1. Germline V CDR1 and CDR2: MNHNS, SASEGT. The CDR3 runs 14 residues. With 6 bases clipped from V and 6 bases from J, the junction kept 6 bases outside the gene matches. CDR3 in DNA: TGTGCCAGCAGACCTACAGGGGGCAGTCAGCCCCAGCATTTT. Translated, it gives CASRPTGGSQPQHF.

This chain connects TRBV28 to TRBJ1-6; D is undetermined. CDR1 and CDR2 from the germline V gene are MDHEN and SYDVKM. The CDR3 sequence is 15 residues long. Trimming removed 5 bases from V and 0 bases from J, with 8 bases in between. The CDR3 loop is CASSPHSSYNSPLHF. DNA for the CDR3: TGTGCCAGCAGTCCTCATAGCTCCTATAATTCACCCCTCCACTTT.

The chain employs TRBV11-1 and TRBJ1-1; D possibly corresponds to TRBD1 (6 bases). Trimming shortened V by 5 bases and J by 5 bases, and 12 bases separated the two germline ends. This CDR3 is 13 amino acids long. The V gene's germline CDR1 is SGHAT and CDR2 FQDESV (reference sequence). The CDR3 sequence is CASSPRGGTEAFF. As DNA, the CDR3 is TGTGCCAGCAGCCCCAGAGGGGGGACTGAAGCTTTCTTT.

The rearrangement links TRBV28 to TRBJ1-5, with TRBD1 as a possible D gene (5 bases). V lost 6 bases and J 4 bases, leaving 7 bases between the germline ends. The germline V gene encodes CDR1 MDHEN and CDR2 SYDVKM. The CDR3 consists of 12 residues. The CDR3 reads CASSRVNQPQHF. Written as DNA, the CDR3 is TGTGCCAGCAGCAGGGTAAATCAGCCCCAGCATTTT.

This clone was seen more than once but under ten times. This chain uses TRBV11-1 with TRBJ1-2; D ambiguous. Germline CDR1 and CDR2: SGHAT and FQDESV (reference sequence). This CDR3 has 13 amino acids. The V gene lost 0 bases and the J gene lost 6 bases, with 8 bases spanning the gap. The DNA of the CDR3 is TGTGCCAGCAGCTTAGCGATTGGGGATGGCTACACCTTC. It translates to CASSLAIGDGYTF.

J is TRBJ1-2 and V is TRBV29-1; D remains unclear. Trimming removed 6 bases from V and 2 bases from J, with 10 bases in between. The CDR3 length is 12 residues. Germline CDR1 reads SQVTM; CDR2 reads ANQGSEA. CDR3 region: CSVVVVNYGYTF. Written as DNA, the CDR3 is TGCAGCGTGGTCGTCGTGAACTATGGCTACACCTTC.

The V call is TRBV11-2, the J call TRBJ1-2, with 8 bases lining up with TRBD1. The CDR3 sequence is 13 residues long. Per the germline V gene, CDR1 is SGHAT and CDR2 is FQNNGV. Trimming took 3 bases from V and 6 from J; bases not matched to a gene: 3. CDR3 region: CASSLSDRDGYTF. DNA for the CDR3: TGTGCCAGCAGCTTGTCGGACAGGGATGGCTACACCTTC.

CDR3 DNA sequence: TGTGCCAGCATTCTTAGTGGGGGGATGGGGACTGAAGCTTTCTTT. Its protein product is CASILSGGMGTEAFF. V is TRBV2 and J is TRBJ1-1; tentative D call: TRBD1 (5 bases). The germline gives CDR1 SNHLY, CDR2 FYNNEI. The V and J ends lost 7 bases and 5 bases respectively, with 20 bases between them. The CDR3 spans 15 residues.

This clone has just one count. The V and J genes are TRBV5-1 and TRBJ2-7; perhaps TRBD1 as D (6 bases). Trimming took 4 bases from V and 7 from J, leaving 18 bases between them. CDR1 SGHRS and CDR2 YFSETQ come from the germline V gene. The CDR3 has 14 residues. The CDR3 reads CASSLQGSSEEQYF. The CDR3 DNA follows: TGCGCCAGCAGCCTCCAGGGGAGTTCGGAAGAGCAGTACTTC.

Points on this clone: One end of the junction is discordant with germline, which a read error may explain. The chain has TRBV7-3 and TRBJ1-1; D remains unclear. Germline V gene data show CDR1 as SGHTA and CDR2 as FQGTGA. The CDR3 contains 13 residues. The CDR3: CASSLTSNTEAFF. CDR3 bases: TGTGCCAGCAGCCTAACATCGAACACTGAAGCTTTCTTT.

The gene calls are TRBV11-2 and TRBJ2-5; D gene ambiguous. This CDR3 has 12 amino acids. The V gene's germline CDR1 is SGHAT and CDR2 FQNNGV. Trimming pared 1 base from V and 5 bases from J, leaving 5 bases between. The CDR3 sequence: CASSLVEETQYF. The CDR3 DNA is TGTGCCAGCAGCTTAGTGGAGGAGACCCAGTACTTC.

Only one count was recorded for this clone. The chain couples TRBV28 to TRBJ1-3; TRBD1 agrees at 8 bases. Germline CDR1 reads MDHEN; CDR2 reads SYDVKM. The CDR3 runs 19 residues. Germline trimming cut 1 base from V and 0 bases from J; bases unmatched to any gene: 11. The CDR3 DNA reads as TGTGCCAGCAGTTTATTCTCCGGGACAGGCCTTGCCTCTGGAAACACCATATATTTT. Protein sequence: CASSLFSGTGLASGNTIYF.